The 11 T cell receptor beta chains below were found in one sample sequenced in a study of blood T cells in healthy people across ages. Primed by a sample-barcoded 5' primer and a J-beta primer mix, a second PCR proceeded for about 6 to 11 cycles. TCRdb itself ran the 5' RACE reads through MiXCR, one entry per CDR3 protein. The data hold just over 800,000 distinct CDR3 sequences, with approximately 67% observed a single time. The sample comprised blood. These receptor sequences come from a man aged 30 to 39 in good health.

In DNA form, the CDR3 reads TGCGCCAGCAGCCCCCGGACAGGAGCCTATGGCTACACCTTC. Encoded protein: CASSPRTGAYGYTF. The V and J genes are TRBV4-3 and TRBJ1-2; TRBD1 matches 7 bases. Germline V gene sequence: CDR1 LGHNA, CDR2 YSLEER. Trimming removed 4 bases from V and 4 bases from J; junction bases left unmatched: 6. This CDR3 is 14 amino acids long.

V and J are TRBV20-1 and TRBJ1-1; D is uncertain. CDR1 DFQATT and CDR2 SNEGSKA come from the germline V gene (reference sequence). The V end lost 0 bases, the J end lost 0 bases, and 17 bases lay between the germline ends. The CDR3 contains 17 residues. CDR3 DNA: TGCAGTGCTAGAGATCGCCGAGCCTCTCACGTGAACACTGAAGCTTTCTTT. It specifies CSARDRRASHVNTEAFF.

The CDR3 sequence is CASSPGTSGTLKQFF. CDR3 DNA sequence: TGTGCCAGCAGCCCCGGGACTAGCGGGACACTTAAGCAGTTCTTC. The chain joins TRBV27 to TRBJ2-1; 13 bases line up with TRBD2. V shed 6 bases, J shed 11 bases, and the junction held 10 bases outside the gene matches. The CDR3 length is 15 residues. Germline loops: CDR1 MNHEY, CDR2 SMNVEV (reference sequence).

The chain carries TRBV20-1 and TRBJ2-4; D tentatively fits TRBD1 or TRBD2 (5 bases each). The end of the DNA aligns better with TRBJ2-7, so the J call may be wrong. The CDR3 length is 12 residues. The germline V gene encodes CDR1 DFQATT and CDR2 SNEGSKA (reference sequence). The CDR3 DNA reads TGCAGTGCCAGGGAGACACTCTACGAGCAGTACTTC. As protein: CSARETLYEQYF.

The genes are TRBV7-2 and TRBJ2-6; no firm D call. The V gene lost 1 base and the J gene lost 2 bases, with 6 bases spanning the gap. Per the germline V gene, CDR1 is SGHTA and CDR2 is FQGNSA. The CDR3 has 15 residues. CDR3 sequence: CASSLESAGANVLTF. In DNA, the CDR3 is TGTGCCAGCAGCTTAGAGTCAGCTGGGGCCAACGTCCTGACTTTC.

This clonotype was seen a few times. V gene TRBV3-1 combines with J gene TRBJ1-6; D not resolved. Trimming removed 8 bases at V and 0 bases at J, with 14 bases between. CDR1 is LGHDT, CDR2 YNNKEL, per germline (reference sequence). The CDR3 is made up of 16 amino acids. This CDR3 reads CASRNTRSSYNSPLHF. For the CDR3, the DNA is TGTGCCAGCCGCAATACCAGGAGCTCCTATAATTCACCCCTCCACTTT.

The chain couples TRBV6-2 or TRBV6-3 to TRBJ2-1, with TRBD2 identical over 9 bases. CDR1 and CDR2 (germline): MNHEY, SVGEGT. The length of the CDR3 is 17 residues. The V gene end was trimmed by 4 bases and the J gene end by 9 bases; junction bases not matched to a gene: 16. CDR3 nucleotide sequence: TGTGCCAGCAGTTTGAGAGGACCCTCGGTAGCGGGGGTTGAGCAGTTCTTC. Its translation is CASSLRGPSVAGVEQFF.

This chain joins TRBV9 and TRBJ2-2; D gene ambiguous. Trimming pared 0 bases from V and 8 bases from J, leaving 2 bases between. Germline values: CDR1 SGDLS, CDR2 YYNGEE. The CDR3 has 11 residues. This CDR3 is CASSVGGELFF. CDR3 DNA sequence: TGTGCCAGCAGCGTAGGAGGGGAGCTGTTTTTT.

This clonotype was counted a few times. The genes are TRBV7-2 and TRBJ2-7; possibly TRBD1 or TRBD2 for D (6 bases each). The CDR3 covers 14 residues. V was trimmed by 10 bases and J by 2 bases, leaving 18 bases between them. Germline CDR1 and CDR2: SGHTA and FQGNSA. Here the CDR3 reads CATDLGGPPYEQYF. The CDR3 nucleotides read TGTGCCACCGACCTTGGGGGGCCCCCCTACGAGCAGTACTTC. The entire variable domain, with the rest obtained from reference TRBV7-2 and TRBJ2-7, is as follows: GAGVSQSPSNKVTEKGKDVELRCDPISGHTALYWYRQSLGQGLEFLIYFQGNSAPDKSGLPSDRFSAERTGGSVSTLTIQRTQQEDSAVYLCATDLGGPPYEQYFGPGTRLTVT.

This rearrangement joins TRBV7-8 to TRBJ1-5; TRBD1 agrees at 11 bases. Unmatched junction bases numbered 6, after V lost 5 bases and J lost 3 bases. Germline V gene sequence: CDR1 SGHVS, CDR2 FQNEAQ. The CDR3 totals 16 residues. DNA of the CDR3: TGTGCCAGCAGCACCCGGACAGGGGGCATCAATCAGCCCCAGCATTTT. This translates into CASSTRTGGINQPQHF.

The chain combines TRBV7-2 with TRBJ2-5; D unclear. Per germline, CDR1 SGHTA and CDR2 FQGNSA. V was trimmed by 1 base and J by 11 bases, leaving 11 bases between them. The CDR3 sequence is 12 residues long. The CDR3: CASSLGPPKQYF. DNA for the CDR3: TGTGCCAGCAGCTTAGGTCCTCCCAAGCAGTACTTC.